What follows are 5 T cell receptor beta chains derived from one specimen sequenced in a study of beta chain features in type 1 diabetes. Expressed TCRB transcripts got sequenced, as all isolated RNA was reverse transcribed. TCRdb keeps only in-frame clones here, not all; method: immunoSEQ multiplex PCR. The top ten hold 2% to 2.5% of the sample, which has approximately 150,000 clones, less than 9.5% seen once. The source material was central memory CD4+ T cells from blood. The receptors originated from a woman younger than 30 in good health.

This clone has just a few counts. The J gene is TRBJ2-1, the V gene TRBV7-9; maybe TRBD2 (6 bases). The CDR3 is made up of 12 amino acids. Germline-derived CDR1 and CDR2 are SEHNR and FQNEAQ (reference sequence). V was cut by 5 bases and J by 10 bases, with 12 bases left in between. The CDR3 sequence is CASSELAAEQFF. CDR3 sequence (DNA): TGTGCCAGCAGCGAACTAGCAGCAGAGCAGTTCTTC.

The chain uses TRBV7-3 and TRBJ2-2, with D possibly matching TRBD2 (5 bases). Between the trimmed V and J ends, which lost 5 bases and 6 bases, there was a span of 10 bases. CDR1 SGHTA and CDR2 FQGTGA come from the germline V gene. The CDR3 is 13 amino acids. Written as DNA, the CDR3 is TGTGCCAGCAGCCTAGCCCTCCCCGGGGAGCTGTTTTTT. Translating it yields CASSLALPGELFF.

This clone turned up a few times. CDR3 sequence (DNA): TGTGCCAGCAGCTCCCGAGTTGGGCCGGAGCAGTACTTC. This encodes CASSSRVGPEQYF. The J gene is TRBJ2-7, the V gene TRBV7-2; no clear D gene. CDR1 is SGHTA, CDR2 FQGNSA, per germline. The ends were cut back, 4 bases at V and 7 bases at J, with 14 bases in the middle. There are 13 residues in the CDR3.

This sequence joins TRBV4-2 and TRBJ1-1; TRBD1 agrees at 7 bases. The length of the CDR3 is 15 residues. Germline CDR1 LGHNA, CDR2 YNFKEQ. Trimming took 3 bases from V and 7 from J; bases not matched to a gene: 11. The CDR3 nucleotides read TGTGCCAGCAGCCAGGTCCCGGGACAGATCGATGAAGCTTTCTTT. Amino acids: CASSQVPGQIDEAFF.

CDR3 bases: TGCGCCAGCAGCCAAGATCGGGGGCAGGGGGCGCGAGGCACTGAAGCTTTCTTT. Translated, it gives CASSQDRGQGARGTEAFF. The chain has TRBV4-1 and TRBJ1-1; 8 bases match TRBD1. Trimming removed 0 bases from V and 4 bases from J; junction bases left unmatched: 13. This CDR3 is 18 amino acids long. Germline CDR1 and CDR2: MGHRA and YSYEKL.